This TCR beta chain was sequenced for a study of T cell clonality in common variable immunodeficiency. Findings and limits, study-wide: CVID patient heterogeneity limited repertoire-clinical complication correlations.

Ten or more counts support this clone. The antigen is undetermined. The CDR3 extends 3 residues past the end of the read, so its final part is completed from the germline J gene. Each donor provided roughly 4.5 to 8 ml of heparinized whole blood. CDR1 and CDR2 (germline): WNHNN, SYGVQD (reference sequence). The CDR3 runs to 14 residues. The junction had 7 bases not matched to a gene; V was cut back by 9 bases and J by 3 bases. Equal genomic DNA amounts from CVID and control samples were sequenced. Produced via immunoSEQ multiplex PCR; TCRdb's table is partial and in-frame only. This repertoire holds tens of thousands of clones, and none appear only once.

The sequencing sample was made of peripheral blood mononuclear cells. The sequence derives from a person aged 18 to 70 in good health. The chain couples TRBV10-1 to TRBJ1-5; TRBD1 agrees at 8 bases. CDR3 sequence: CARGGQGLNQPQHF. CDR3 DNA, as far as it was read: TGCGCCAGGGGAGGACAGGGACTCAATCAGCCC.